This record concerns one T cell receptor (beta chain) sequence. The data belong to a study of blood T cell repertoires in COVID-19. Study at large: Researchers got acute and convalescent COVID-19 samples from the United States, Italy and Spain. The analysed material was cDNA or gDNA that came from T cells, B-cell-depleted T cells, or PBMCs.

The V gene lost 11 bases and the J gene lost 10 bases, with 15 bases spanning the gap. The CDR3 runs 11 residues. Germline CDR1 and CDR2: MGHDK and SYGVNS. In the source study's methods: Estimation of nucleated cell counts relied on the amplification of reference gene primers. TCRdb's copy holds only in-frame clones and misses some; the assay was immunoSEQ multiplex PCR. V and J calls and clone size are copied from that table; D and trimming were computed from the DNA. The repertoire holds about 430,000 clones, with around 90% as singletons. The sequencing sample was made of peripheral blood. The chain links TRBV25-1 to TRBJ2-1; perhaps TRBD1 as D (5 bases). The clonotype comes from a man between 18 and 35 years old with COVID-19, enrolled during active disease. CDR3 sequence (DNA): TGTGCCGTGAAAGGGGTTGGGGAGCAGTTCTTC. It is translated as CAVKGVGEQFF.